This entry features one TCR beta chain sequence. The data stem from a study of blood T cell repertoires in COVID-19. On the study more broadly: In each case, the material was cDNA or gDNA derived from T cells, B-cell-depleted T cells, or PBMCs.

Original analysis: Using reference gene primer amplification, nucleated cell counts were estimated. Method: immunoSEQ multiplex PCR; TCRdb's copy keeps in-frame clones and lacks some. The DNA was the basis for D and trimming; V, J and clone size are from that table. The sample contains around 310,000 clones, 90% of which appear only once. Followed over time, Seattle patients had been enrolled while infection was active. Germline CDR1 SQVTM, CDR2 ANQGSEA. There are 14 residues in the CDR3. V dropped 4 bases and J dropped 6 bases, with 15 bases sitting between them. This receptor was identified in a middle-aged woman with COVID-19, enrolled during active disease. V is TRBV29-1 and J is TRBJ1-4, with TRBD1 as a possible D gene (5 bases). The sequenced sample consisted of peripheral blood. The CDR3 loop reads CSVGTSGVYEKLFF. The DNA for the CDR3 is TGCAGCGTTGGGACGTCGGGGGTATATGAAAAACTGTTTTTT.